This note documents a single T cell receptor beta chain sequence. This clonotype was seen at least ten times. The antigen it binds to is not known. No much larger clonotype is one base removed from it; base qualities were not supplied. The data derive from a study of response to subunit inactivated influenza vaccine (dated by TCRdb to between 2017 and 2018). For the study in its entirety: Deep quantitative profiling of the T cell receptor repertoire was used in the study to follow responses to a trivalent subunit inactivated influenza vaccine.

The library came from RT-PCR. Sequencing relied on an Illumina HiSeq 2500. The public reads were run again by TCRdb, first through fastp at Q25 and then through MiXCR, and only productive beta chains were kept. When rows share a CDR3 protein, they turn into one entry using the most common DNA and genes. The sample profile shows roughly 620,000 distinct CDR3 sequences; roughly 10% of them were found once. The ten largest account for 9.5% to 12% of the sample. Including cysteine and phenylalanine, the CDR3 has 16 amino acids. Only the CDR3 part of the read is kept: 48 bases, read in frame from the first base. The junction carries 16 bases between V and J, which are trimmed by 5 bases and 2 bases respectively. The germline V gene encodes CDR1 SNHLY and CDR2 FYNNEI. What the work shows at the level of the full study, not this receptor alone: According to the authors, only a limited number of new T cells may be recruited by each seasonal influenza vaccination.

This sample was also put to use in a study of T cells expressing NK-cell markers. The second investigation adds: TCR beta cDNA libraries were prepared using 5'RACE template switching, which introduced a universal primer site and unique molecular identifiers. Three sorted T-cell subsets (CD3+CD56+NKG2C+, CD3+CD56+NKG2C- and CD3+CD56-NKG2C+) from 7 to 9 donors had their TCR beta-chain repertoires profiled. Among the eight sequenced donors, only one was HCMV-seronegative, while the other seven were HCMV-seropositive. To restrict sorting to alphabetaTCR-expressing T cells, an anti-gammadeltaTCR antibody was added in several experiments. For roughly six donors, the dominant CD3+CD56+NKG2C+ clonotypes were among the top 10 CD8+ clonotypes and accounted for about 1.0-7.0% of CD8+ T cells. Those dominant clonotypes were again the most abundant among CD3+CD56-NKG2C+ cells in a handful of donors, at about 28.3-60.1%. Whether the expanded NKG2C-expressing T cell clones were specific for HCMV antigens remained unclear. All eight donors whose samples were sequenced were randomly selected healthy volunteers, three of them men and five women. HCMV serostatus was determined by detecting HCMV-specific IgG in serum with a commercial ELISA kit. Peripheral blood mononuclear cells were isolated from blood by Ficoll density gradient centrifugation. Bulk peripheral blood T-cell repertoires were additionally sequenced from unsorted PBMC for over 5 donors. cDNA synthesis was primed from the TCR beta constant segment and was followed by two successive PCR amplification steps. Sequencing of the libraries produced 2 x 150 bp reads on Illumina HiSeq 2000/2500, MiSeq or NextSeq. MIGEC was used to demultiplex reads and group the reads by UMI, and MiTCR was used to assemble and quantify clonotypes. To remove erroneous sequences, TCR cDNA sequences were retained only when supported by two or more reads. The tcR package was used for downstream repertoire analysis, with clonotypes matched between fractions based on CDR3 nucleotide sequence plus V segment. Antigen specificity was annotated against VDJdb with VDJmatch, allowing one amino acid substitution in CDR3.

Here the sequenced sample was PBMCs from blood, taken on the day of vaccination. The TCR was taken from a man aged 50-60 years who received an inactivated influenza vaccine. Donor details come from another sample of the same person, matched by shared clones. The rearranged chain carries TRBV2 and TRBJ2-1; a weak D assignment points to TRBD2 (5 bases agree). The CDR3: CASSPFEIATYNEQFF. The bases are TGTGCCAGCAGTCCTTTTGAGATAGCGACCTACAATGAGCAGTTCTTC.